The clone carrying this T cell receptor (beta chain) appeared a few times. Its antigen is as yet unknown. Libraries of TCR beta came from iRepertoire HTBI primers plus Arm-PCR of CDR3 regions. One entry per CDR3 protein, called by TCRdb with MiXCR from the multiplex PCR reads. The sample lists roughly 400,000 distinct CDR3 sequences, about 20% occurring once. Time point given: persistent/refractory GD, antithyroid drugs over 5 years with positive TRAb. TCR sequences were obtained from RNA taken from PBMCs. V was trimmed by 7 bases and J by 2 bases, leaving 18 bases between them. There are 14 residues in the CDR3. Germline CDR1 reads SQVTM; CDR2 reads ANQGSEA. The record originates from a study of regulatory T cells in long-lasting Graves disease. General study points: Newly diagnosed patients shared about a thousand public clonotypes; persistent patients shared about 2,500.

This receptor was obtained from a female donor with Graves disease. This chain uses TRBV29-1 with TRBJ2-7; a weak D match, TRBD2 (6 bases). The sample consisted of peripheral blood mononuclear cells (PBMCs), taken when the disease was refractory, from a patient treated with antithyroid drugs. The DNA for the CDR3 is TGCAGCGCCCTGGGGGGAACACCACCCTACGAGCAGTACTTC. Protein: CSALGGTPPYEQYF.